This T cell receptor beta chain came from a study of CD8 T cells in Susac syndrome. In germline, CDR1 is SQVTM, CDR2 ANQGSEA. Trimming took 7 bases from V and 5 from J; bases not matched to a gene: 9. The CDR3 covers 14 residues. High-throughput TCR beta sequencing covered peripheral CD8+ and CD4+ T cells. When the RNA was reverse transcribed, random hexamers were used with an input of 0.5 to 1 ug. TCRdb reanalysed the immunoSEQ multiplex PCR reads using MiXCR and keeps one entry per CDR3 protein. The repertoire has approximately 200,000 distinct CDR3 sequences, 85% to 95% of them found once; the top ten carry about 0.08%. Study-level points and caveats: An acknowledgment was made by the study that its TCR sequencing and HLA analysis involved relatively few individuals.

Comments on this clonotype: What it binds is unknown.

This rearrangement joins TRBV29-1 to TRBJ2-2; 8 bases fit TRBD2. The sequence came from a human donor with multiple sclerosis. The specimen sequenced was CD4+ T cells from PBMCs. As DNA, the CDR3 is TGCAGCGCAAGCGGGGGACGAAGGACCGGGGAGCTGTTTTTT. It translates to CSASGGRRTGELFF.